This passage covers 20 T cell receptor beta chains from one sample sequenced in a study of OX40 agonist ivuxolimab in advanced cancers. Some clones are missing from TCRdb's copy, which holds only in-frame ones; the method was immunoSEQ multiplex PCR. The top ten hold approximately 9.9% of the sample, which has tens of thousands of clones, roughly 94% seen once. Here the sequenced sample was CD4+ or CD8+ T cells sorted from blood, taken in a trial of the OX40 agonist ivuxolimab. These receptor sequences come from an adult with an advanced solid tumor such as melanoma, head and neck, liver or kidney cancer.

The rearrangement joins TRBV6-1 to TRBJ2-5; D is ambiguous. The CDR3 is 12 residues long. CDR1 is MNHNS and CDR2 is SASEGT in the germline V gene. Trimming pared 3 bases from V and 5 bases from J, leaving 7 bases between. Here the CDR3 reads CASSDLWETQYF. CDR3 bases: TGTGCCAGCAGTGATTTATGGGAGACCCAGTACTTC.

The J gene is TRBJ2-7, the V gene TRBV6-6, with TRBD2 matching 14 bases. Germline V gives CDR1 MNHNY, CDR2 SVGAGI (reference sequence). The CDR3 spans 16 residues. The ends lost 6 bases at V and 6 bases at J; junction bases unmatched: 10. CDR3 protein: CASRAGTSGSLGEQYF. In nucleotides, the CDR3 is TGTGCCAGCAGGGCCGGGACTAGCGGGAGTCTAGGCGAGCAGTACTTC.

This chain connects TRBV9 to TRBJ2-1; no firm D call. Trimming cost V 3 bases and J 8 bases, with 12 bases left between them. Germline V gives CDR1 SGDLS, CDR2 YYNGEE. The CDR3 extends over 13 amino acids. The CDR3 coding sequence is TGTGCCAGCAGCGCTCGGCGAGTCGATGAGCAGTTCTTC. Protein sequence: CASSARRVDEQFF.

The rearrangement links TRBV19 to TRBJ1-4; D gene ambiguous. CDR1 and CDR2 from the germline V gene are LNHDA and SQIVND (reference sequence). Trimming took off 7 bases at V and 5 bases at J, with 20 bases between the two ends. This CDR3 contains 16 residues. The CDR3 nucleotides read TGTGCCAGTACTCCCGGACGGCTACTAGAAAATGAAAAACTGTTTTTT. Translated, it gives CASTPGRLLENEKLFF.

The CDR3 nucleotides are TGTGCCAGCAGCTTAGGGGGGTTCGGCACCGGGGAGCTGTTTTTT. Its translation is CASSLGGFGTGELFF. The rearrangement links TRBV7-9 to TRBJ2-2, with D perhaps matching TRBD1 or TRBD2 (5 bases each). Trimming shortened V by 1 base and J by 4 bases, and 10 bases separated the two germline ends. The CDR3 is 15 amino acids. Germline CDR1 reads SEHNR; CDR2 reads FQNEAQ (reference sequence).

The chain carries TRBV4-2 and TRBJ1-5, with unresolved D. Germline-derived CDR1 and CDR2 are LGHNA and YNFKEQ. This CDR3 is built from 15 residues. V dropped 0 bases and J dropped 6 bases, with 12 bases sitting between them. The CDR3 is CASSQERVEAQPQHF. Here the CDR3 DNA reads TGTGCCAGCAGCCAAGAACGGGTAGAGGCTCAGCCCCAGCATTTT.

The chain's CDR3 is CASSPLPFFGDGANVLTF. The DNA of the CDR3 is TGTGCCAGCAGCCCCCTTCCATTTTTCGGCGATGGGGCCAACGTCCTGACTTTC. The V gene is TRBV7-9, the J gene TRBJ2-6; no clear D. Trimming shortened V by 5 bases and J by 3 bases, and 20 bases separated the two germline ends. The CDR3 covers 18 residues. Germline assignment: CDR1 SEHNR and CDR2 FQNEAQ (reference sequence).

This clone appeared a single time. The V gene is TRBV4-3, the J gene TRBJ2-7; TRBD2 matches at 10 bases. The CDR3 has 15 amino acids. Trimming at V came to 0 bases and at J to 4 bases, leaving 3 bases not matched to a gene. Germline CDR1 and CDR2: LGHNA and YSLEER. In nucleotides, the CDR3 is TGCGCCAGCAGCCAAGAGAGGACTAGCGGATACGAGCAGTACTTC. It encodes CASSQERTSGYEQYF.

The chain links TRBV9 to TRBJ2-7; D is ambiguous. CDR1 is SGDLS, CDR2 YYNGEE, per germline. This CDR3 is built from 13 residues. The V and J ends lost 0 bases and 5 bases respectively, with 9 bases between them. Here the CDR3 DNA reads TGTGCCAGCAGCGTAGGGGGTCCCAACGAGCAGTACTTC. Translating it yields CASSVGGPNEQYF. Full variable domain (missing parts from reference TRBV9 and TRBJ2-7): DSGVTQTPKHLITATGQRVTLRCSPRSGDLSVYWYQQSLDQGLQFLIQYYNGEERAKGNILERFSAQQFPDLHSELNLSSLELGDSALYFCASSVGGPNEQYFGPGTRLTVT.

In nucleotides, the CDR3 is TGTGCCAGCAGCCTCTCAGACTCGACAGGGTATGGCTACACCTTC. This sequence encodes CASSLSDSTGYGYTF. V usage is TRBV13 and J usage is TRBJ1-2, with 7 bases that match TRBD1. V lost 5 bases and J lost 5; bases outside the gene matches: 11. CDR3 length: 15 amino acids. Germline V gene lookup returns CDR1 PRHDT and CDR2 FYEKMQ (reference sequence).

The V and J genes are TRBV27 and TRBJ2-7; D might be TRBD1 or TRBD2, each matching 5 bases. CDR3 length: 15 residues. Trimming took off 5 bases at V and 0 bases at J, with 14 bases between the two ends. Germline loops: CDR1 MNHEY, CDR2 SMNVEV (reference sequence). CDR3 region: CASSPRGVSSYEQYF. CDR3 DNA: TGTGCCAGCAGTCCGAGAGGGGTGAGCTCCTACGAGCAGTACTTC.

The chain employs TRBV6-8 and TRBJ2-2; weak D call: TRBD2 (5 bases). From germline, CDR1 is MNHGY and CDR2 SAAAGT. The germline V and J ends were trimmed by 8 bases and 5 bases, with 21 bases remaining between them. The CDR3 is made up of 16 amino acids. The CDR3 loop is CASPQEAPVLTGELFF. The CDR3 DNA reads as TGTGCCAGCCCCCAGGAGGCTCCTGTCCTAACCGGGGAGCTGTTTTTT.

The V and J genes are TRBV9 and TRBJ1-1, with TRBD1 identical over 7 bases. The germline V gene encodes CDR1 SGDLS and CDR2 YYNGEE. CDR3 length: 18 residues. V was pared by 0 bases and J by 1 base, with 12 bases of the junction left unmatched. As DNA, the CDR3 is TGTGCCAGCAGCGTAGCTACTAGTGAAGGGACAGCGAACACTGAAGCTTTCTTT. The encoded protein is CASSVATSEGTANTEAFF.

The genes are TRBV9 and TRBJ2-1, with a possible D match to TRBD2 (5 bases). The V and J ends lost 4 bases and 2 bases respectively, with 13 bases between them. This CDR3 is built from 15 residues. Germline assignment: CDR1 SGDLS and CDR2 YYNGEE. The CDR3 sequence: CASSPRRSTYNEQFF. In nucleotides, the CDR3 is TGTGCCAGCAGCCCCCGGAGGTCCACCTACAATGAGCAGTTCTTC.

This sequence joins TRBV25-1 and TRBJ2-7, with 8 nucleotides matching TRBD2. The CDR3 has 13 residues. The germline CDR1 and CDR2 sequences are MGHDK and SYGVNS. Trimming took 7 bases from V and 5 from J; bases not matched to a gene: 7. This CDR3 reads CASTSGRGNEQYF. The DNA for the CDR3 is TGTGCCAGCACGAGCGGGAGAGGCAACGAGCAGTACTTC.

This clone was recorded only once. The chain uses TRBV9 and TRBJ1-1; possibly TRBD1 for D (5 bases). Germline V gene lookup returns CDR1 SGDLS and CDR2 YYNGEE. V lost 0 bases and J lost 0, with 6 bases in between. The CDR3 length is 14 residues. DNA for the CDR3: TGTGCCAGCAGCGTAGGGGGGATGAACACTGAAGCTTTCTTT. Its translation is CASSVGGMNTEAFF.

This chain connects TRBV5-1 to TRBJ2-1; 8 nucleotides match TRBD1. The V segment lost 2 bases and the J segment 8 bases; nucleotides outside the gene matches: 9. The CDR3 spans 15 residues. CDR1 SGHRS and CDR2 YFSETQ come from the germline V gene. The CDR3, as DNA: TGCGCCAGCAGCTTTACCGGACAGGGTCGCTATGAGCAGTTCTTC. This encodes CASSFTGQGRYEQFF.

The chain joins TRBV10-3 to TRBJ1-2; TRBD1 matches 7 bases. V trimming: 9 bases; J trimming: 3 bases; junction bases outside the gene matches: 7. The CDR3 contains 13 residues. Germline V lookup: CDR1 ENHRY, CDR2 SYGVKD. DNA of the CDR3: TGTGCCATTACGGGCGGGACAGACTATGGCTACACCTTC. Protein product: CAITGGTDYGYTF.

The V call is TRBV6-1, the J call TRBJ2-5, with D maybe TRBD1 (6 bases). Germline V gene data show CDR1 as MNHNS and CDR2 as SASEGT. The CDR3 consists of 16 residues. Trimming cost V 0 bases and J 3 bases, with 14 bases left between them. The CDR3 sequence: CASSEAQGTREETQYF. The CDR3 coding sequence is TGTGCCAGCAGTGAAGCGCAGGGGACCCGGGAAGAGACCCAGTACTTC.

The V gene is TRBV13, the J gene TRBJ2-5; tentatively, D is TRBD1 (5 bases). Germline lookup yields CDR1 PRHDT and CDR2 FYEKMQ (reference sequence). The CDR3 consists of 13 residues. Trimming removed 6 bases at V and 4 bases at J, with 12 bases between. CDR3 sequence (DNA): TGTGCCAGCAGTACAGGCAGTAGAGAGACCCAGTACTTC. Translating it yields CASSTGSRETQYF.